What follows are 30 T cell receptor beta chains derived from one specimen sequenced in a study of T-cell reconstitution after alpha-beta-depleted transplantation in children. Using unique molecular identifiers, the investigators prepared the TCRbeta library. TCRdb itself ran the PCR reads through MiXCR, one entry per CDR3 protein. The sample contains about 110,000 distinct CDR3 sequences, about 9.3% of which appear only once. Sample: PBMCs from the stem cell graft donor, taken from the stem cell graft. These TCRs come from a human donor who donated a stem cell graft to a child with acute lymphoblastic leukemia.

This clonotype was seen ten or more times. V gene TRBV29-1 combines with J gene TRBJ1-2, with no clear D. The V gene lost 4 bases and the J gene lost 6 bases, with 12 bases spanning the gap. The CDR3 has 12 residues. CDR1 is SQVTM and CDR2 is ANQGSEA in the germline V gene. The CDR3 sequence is CSVASLRDGYTF. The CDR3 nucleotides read TGCAGCGTTGCCAGCCTCCGGGATGGCTACACCTTC.

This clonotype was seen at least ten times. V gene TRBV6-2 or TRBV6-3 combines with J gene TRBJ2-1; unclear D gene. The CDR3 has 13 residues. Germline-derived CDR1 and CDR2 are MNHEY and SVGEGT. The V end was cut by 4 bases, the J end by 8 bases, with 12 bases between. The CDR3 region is CASSLQNKDEQFF. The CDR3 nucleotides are TGTGCCAGCAGTTTACAGAACAAGGATGAGCAGTTCTTC.

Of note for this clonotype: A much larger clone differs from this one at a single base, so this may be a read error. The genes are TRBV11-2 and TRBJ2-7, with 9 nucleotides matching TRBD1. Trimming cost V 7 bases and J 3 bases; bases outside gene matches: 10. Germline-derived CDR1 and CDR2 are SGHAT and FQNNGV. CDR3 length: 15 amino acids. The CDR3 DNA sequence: TGTGCCAGCATCTCTCAACAGGGGGCCCGCTACGAGCAGTACTTC. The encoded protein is CASISQQGARYEQYF.

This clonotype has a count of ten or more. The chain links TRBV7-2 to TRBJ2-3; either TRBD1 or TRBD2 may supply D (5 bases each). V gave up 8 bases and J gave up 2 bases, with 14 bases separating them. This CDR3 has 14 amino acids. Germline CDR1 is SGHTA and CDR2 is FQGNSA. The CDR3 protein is CASGPLGATDTQYF. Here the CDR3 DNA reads TGTGCCAGCGGCCCACTCGGGGCCACAGATACGCAGTATTTT.

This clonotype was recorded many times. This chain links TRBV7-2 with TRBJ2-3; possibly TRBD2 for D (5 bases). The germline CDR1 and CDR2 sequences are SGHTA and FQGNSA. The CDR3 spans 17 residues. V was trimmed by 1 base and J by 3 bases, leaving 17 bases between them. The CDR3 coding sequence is TGTGCCAGCAGCTTAGGTCCGGCGGGCCTTTCTACAGATACGCAGTATTTT. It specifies CASSLGPAGLSTDTQYF.

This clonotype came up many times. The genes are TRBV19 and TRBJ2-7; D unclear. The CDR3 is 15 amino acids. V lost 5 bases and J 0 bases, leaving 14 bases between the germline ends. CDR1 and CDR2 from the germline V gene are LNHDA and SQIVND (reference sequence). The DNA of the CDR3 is TGTGCCAGTAGTCCGCGACAAGCCCCCTCCTACGAGCAGTACTTC. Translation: CASSPRQAPSYEQYF.

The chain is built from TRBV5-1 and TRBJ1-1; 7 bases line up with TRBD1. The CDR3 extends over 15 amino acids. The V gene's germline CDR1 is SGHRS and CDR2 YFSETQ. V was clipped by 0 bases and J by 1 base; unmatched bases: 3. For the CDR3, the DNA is TGCGCCAGCAGCTTGGGACAGGGCTCGAACACTGAAGCTTTCTTT. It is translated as CASSLGQGSNTEAFF. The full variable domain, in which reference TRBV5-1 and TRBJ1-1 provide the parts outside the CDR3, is KAGVTQTPRYLIKTRGQQVTLSCSPISGHRSVSWYQQTPGQGLQFLFEYFSETQRNKGNFPGRFSGRQFSNSRSEMNVSTLELGDSALYLCASSLGQGSNTEAFFGQGTRLTVV.

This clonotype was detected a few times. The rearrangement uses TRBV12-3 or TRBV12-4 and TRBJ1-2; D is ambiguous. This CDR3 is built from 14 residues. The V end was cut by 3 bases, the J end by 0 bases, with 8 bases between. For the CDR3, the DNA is TGTGCCAGCAGTTTCCGGACTGCTAACTATGGCTACACCTTC. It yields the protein CASSFRTANYGYTF.

For the CDR3, the DNA is TGCGCCAGCAGCCAGGCCTCAGGGGCGGCGAACACCGGGGAGCTGTTTTTT. It yields the protein CASSQASGAANTGELFF. The chain has TRBV4-3 and TRBJ2-2, with D perhaps TRBD1 (6 bases). Per the germline V gene, CDR1 is LGHNA and CDR2 is YSLEER. Trimming stripped 3 bases from V and 0 bases from J, with 14 bases between. The CDR3 covers 17 residues.

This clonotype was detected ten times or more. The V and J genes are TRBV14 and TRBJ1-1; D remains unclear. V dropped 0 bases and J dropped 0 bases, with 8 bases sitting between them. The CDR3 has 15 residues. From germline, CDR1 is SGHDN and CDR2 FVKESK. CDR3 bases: TGTGCCAGCAGCCAAGAAGGGAATATGAACACTGAAGCTTTCTTT. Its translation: CASSQEGNMNTEAFF.

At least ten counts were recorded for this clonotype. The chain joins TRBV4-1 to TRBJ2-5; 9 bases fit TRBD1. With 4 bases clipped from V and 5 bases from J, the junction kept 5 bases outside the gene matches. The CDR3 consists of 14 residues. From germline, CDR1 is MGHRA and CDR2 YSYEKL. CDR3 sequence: CASSRTGGRETQYF. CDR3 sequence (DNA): TGCGCCAGCAGCCGTACAGGGGGCAGGGAGACCCAGTACTTC.

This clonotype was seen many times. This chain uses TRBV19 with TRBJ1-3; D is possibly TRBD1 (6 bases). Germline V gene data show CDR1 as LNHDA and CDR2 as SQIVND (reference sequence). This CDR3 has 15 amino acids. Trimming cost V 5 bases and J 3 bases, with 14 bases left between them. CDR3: CASSSGTFHGNTIYF. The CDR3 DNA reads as TGTGCCAGTAGTTCCGGGACATTTCATGGAAACACCATATATTTT. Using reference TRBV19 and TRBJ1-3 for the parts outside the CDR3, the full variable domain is DGGITQSPKYLFRKEGQNVTLSCEQNLNHDAMYWYRQDPGQGLRLIYYSQIVNDFQKGDIAEGYSVSREKKESFPLTVTSAQKNPTAFYLCASSSGTFHGNTIYFGEGSWLTVV.

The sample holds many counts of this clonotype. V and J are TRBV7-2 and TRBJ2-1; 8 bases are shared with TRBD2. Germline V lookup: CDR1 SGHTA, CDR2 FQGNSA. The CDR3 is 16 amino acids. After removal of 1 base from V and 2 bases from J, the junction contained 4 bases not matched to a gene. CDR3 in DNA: TGTGCCAGCAGCTTAGACGGGAGGGCCACCTACAATGAGCAGTTCTTC. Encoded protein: CASSLDGRATYNEQFF.

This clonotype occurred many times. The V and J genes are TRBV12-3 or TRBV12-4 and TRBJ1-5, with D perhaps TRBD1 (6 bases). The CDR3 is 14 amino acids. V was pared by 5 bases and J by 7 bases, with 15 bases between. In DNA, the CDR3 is TGTGCCAGCAGTCCCGGGGGGCTCATACAGCCCCAGCATTTT. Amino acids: CASSPGGLIQPQHF.

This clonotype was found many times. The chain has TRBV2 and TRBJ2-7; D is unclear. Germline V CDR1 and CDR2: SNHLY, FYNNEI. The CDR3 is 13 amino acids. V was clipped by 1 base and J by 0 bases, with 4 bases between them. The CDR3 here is CASSEGYSYEQYF. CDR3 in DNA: TGTGCCAGCAGTGAAGGTTACTCCTACGAGCAGTACTTC.

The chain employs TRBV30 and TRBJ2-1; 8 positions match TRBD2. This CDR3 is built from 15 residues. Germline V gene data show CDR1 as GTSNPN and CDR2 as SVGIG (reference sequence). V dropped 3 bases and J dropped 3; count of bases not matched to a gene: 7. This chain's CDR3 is CAWRSRGGLYNEQFF. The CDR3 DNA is TGTGCCTGGAGATCTCGGGGGGGCCTCTACAATGAGCAGTTCTTC.

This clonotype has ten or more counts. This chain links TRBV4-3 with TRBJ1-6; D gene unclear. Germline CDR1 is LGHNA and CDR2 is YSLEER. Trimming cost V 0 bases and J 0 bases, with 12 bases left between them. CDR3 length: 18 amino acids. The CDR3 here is CASSQELAASSYNSPLHF. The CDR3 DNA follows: TGCGCCAGCAGCCAAGAGCTGGCAGCCAGCTCCTATAATTCACCCCTCCACTTT.

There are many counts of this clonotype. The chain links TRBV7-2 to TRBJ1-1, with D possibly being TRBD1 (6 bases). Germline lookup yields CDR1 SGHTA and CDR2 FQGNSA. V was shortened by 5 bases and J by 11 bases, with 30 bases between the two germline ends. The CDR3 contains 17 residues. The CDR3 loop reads CASSPPFTDRTLSGAFF. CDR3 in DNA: TGTGCCAGCAGCCCCCCATTTACCGACAGGACCCTCTCTGGGGCTTTCTTT. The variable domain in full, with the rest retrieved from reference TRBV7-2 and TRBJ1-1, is GAGVSQSPSNKVTEKGKDVELRCDPISGHTALYWYRQSLGQGLEFLIYFQGNSAPDKSGLPSDRFSAERTGGSVSTLTIQRTQQEDSAVYLCASSPPFTDRTLSGAFFGQGTRLTVV.

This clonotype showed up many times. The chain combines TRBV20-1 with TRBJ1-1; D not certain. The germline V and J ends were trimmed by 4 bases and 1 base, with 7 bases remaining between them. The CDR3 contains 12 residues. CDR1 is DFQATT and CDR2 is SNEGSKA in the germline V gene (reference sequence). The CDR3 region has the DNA TGCAGTGCTAAAAGAACGAACACTGAAGCTTTCTTT. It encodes CSAKRTNTEAFF.

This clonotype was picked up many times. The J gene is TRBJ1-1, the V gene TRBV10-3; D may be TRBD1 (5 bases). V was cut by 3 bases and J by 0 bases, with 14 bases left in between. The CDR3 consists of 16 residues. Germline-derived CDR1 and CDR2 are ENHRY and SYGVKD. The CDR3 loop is CAISDLAGPMNTEAFF. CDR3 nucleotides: TGTGCCATCAGTGACCTAGCGGGGCCCATGAACACTGAAGCTTTCTTT.

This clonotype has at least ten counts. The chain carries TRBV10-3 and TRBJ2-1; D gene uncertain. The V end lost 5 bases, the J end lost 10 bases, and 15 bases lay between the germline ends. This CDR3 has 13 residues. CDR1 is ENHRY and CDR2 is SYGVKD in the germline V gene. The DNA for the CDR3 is TGTGCCATCAGTACAAAAGACCCCAGAGAGCAGTTCTTC. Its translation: CAISTKDPREQFF.

This chain's CDR3 is CAWSVTPNQPQHF. CDR3 DNA: TGTGCCTGGAGTGTCACACCTAATCAGCCCCAGCATTTT. The chain has TRBV30 and TRBJ1-5, with D hard to call. Germline loops: CDR1 GTSNPN, CDR2 SVGIG (reference sequence). V lost 0 bases, J lost 4 bases, and 7 bases lay in between. CDR3 length: 13 amino acids.

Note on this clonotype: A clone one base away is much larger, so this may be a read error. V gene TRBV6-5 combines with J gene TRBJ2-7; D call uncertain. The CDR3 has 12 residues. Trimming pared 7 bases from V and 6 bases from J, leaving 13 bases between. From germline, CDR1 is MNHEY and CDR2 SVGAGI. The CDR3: CASTPGRGEQYF. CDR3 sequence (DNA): TGTGCCAGCACTCCCGGACGTGGCGAGCAGTACTTC.

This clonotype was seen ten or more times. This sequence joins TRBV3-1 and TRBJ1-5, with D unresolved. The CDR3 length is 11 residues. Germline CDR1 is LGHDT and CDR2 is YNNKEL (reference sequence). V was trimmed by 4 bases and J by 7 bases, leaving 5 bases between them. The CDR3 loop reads CASSPFQPQHF. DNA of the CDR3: TGTGCCAGCAGCCCTTTCCAGCCCCAGCATTTT.

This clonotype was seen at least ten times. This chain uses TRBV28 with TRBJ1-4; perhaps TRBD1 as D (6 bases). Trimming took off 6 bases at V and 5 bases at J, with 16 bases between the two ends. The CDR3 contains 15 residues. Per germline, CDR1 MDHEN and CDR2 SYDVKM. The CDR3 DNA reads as TGTGCCAGCAGGTACAGGGACGTCCGGAATGAAAAACTGTTTTTT. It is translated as CASRYRDVRNEKLFF. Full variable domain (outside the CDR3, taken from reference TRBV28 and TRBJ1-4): DVKVTQSSRYLVKRTGEKVFLECVQDMDHENMFWYRQDPGLGLRLIYFSYDVKMKEKGDIPEGYSVSREKKERFSLILESASTNQTSMYLCASRYRDVRNEKLFFGSGTQLSVL.

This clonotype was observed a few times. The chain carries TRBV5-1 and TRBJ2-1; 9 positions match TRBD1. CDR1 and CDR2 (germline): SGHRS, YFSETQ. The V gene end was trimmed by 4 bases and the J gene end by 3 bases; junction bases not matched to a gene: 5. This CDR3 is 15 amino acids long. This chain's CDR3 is CASSGGQGFYNEQFF. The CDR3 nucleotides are TGCGCCAGCAGCGGGGGACAGGGTTTCTACAATGAGCAGTTCTTC.

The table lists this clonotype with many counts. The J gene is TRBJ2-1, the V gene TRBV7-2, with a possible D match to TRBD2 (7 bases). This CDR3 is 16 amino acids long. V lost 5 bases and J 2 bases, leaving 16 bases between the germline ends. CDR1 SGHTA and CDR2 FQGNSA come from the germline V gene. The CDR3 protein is CASSPGGGGTYNEQFF. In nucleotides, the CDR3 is TGTGCCAGCAGCCCGGGAGGAGGGGGGACCTACAATGAGCAGTTCTTC.

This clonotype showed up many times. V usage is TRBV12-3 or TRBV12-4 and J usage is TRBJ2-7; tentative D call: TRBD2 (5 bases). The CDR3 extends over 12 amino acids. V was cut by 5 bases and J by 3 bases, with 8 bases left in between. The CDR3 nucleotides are TGTGCCAGCAGTCCCGGGATCTACGAGCAGTACTTC. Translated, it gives CASSPGIYEQYF.

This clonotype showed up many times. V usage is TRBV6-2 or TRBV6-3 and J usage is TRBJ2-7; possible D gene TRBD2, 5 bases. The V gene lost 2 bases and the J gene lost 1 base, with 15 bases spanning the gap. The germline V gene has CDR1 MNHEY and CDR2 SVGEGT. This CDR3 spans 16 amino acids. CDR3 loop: CASSYGGPPLSYEQYF. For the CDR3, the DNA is TGTGCCAGCAGTTACGGAGGACCCCCGCTTTCCTACGAGCAGTACTTC.

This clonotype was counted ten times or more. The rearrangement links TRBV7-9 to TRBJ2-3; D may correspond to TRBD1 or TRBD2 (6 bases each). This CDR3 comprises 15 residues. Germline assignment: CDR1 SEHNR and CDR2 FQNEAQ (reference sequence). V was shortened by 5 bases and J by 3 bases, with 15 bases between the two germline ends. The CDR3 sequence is CASSPSEGGTDTQYF. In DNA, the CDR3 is TGTGCCAGCAGCCCTTCAGAGGGGGGAACAGATACGCAGTATTTT.